The rows below give T cell receptor beta chains drawn from one sample of a study of cytomegalovirus exposure and HLA in healthy donors. Libraries were prepared by immunoSEQ multiplex PCR; TCRdb keeps only in-frame clonotypes and omits some of them. The sample consists of 150,000 to 200,000 clones, 80% to 90% of them appearing once. Material: PBMCs. All receptors come from a woman younger than 45 in good health and CMV-seronegative. Both conserved end residues are part of each CDR3. Each record gives: J gene, CDR3 length, V gene, D gene, CDR3 protein. A D gene is named only where the DNA matches it firmly.

j_call: TRBJ2-5; cdr3_length: 14; v_call: TRBV5-6; d_call: TRBD2; cdr3_aa: CASSSPAGWETQYF
j_call: TRBJ1-6; cdr3_length: 16; v_call: TRBV19; d_call: -; cdr3_aa: CASSTRPSSYNSPLHF
j_call: TRBJ2-1; cdr3_length: 16; v_call: TRBV7-9; d_call: TRBD2; cdr3_aa: CASSLASGLADNEQFF
j_call: TRBJ2-3; cdr3_length: 14; v_call: TRBV19; d_call: -; cdr3_aa: CASSIGQDTDTQYF
j_call: TRBJ1-5; cdr3_length: 15; v_call: TRBV19; d_call: -; cdr3_aa: CASNSRGISNQPQHF
j_call: TRBJ2-5; cdr3_length: 13; v_call: TRBV6-6; d_call: TRBD1; cdr3_aa: CASSPDRGETQYF
j_call: TRBJ2-5; cdr3_length: 13; v_call: TRBV7-2; d_call: -; cdr3_aa: CASSFWERETQYF
j_call: TRBJ2-3; cdr3_length: 14; v_call: TRBV7-8; d_call: -; cdr3_aa: CASSPTIGEDTQYF
j_call: TRBJ2-5; cdr3_length: 12; v_call: TRBV11-2; d_call: -; cdr3_aa: CASSLTEETQYF
j_call: TRBJ2-3; cdr3_length: 14; v_call: TRBV27; d_call: -; cdr3_aa: CASATVRSTDTQYF
j_call: TRBJ1-2; cdr3_length: 13; v_call: TRBV6-1; d_call: -; cdr3_aa: CASSFRQLYGYTF
j_call: TRBJ2-7; cdr3_length: 15; v_call: TRBV6-5; d_call: -; cdr3_aa: CASSYMSGATYEQYF
j_call: TRBJ2-4; cdr3_length: 17; v_call: TRBV9; d_call: -; cdr3_aa: CASSVSAGELAKNIQYF
j_call: TRBJ1-2; cdr3_length: 17; v_call: TRBV9; d_call: TRBD1; cdr3_aa: CASSGDRPISSNYGYTF
j_call: TRBJ1-2; cdr3_length: 18; v_call: TRBV5-6; d_call: -; cdr3_aa: CASSLPTEHFTPNYGYTF
j_call: TRBJ1-6; cdr3_length: 15; v_call: TRBV4-1; d_call: TRBD1; cdr3_aa: CASSQIDRDNSPLHF
j_call: TRBJ2-5; cdr3_length: 15; v_call: TRBV5-1; d_call: TRBD2; cdr3_aa: CASSLSLAGSGTQYF
j_call: TRBJ2-7; cdr3_length: 14; v_call: TRBV4-1; d_call: TRBD1; cdr3_aa: CASSLRDRAYEQYF
j_call: TRBJ2-7; cdr3_length: 13; v_call: TRBV19; d_call: -; cdr3_aa: CASSWGRDYEQYF
j_call: TRBJ2-7; cdr3_length: 15; v_call: TRBV5-1; d_call: TRBD1; cdr3_aa: CASSRGQPPSYEQYF
j_call: TRBJ2-5; cdr3_length: 14; v_call: TRBV27; d_call: TRBD1; cdr3_aa: CASSTDRAQETQYF
j_call: TRBJ2-5; cdr3_length: 13; v_call: TRBV2; d_call: -; cdr3_aa: CASSDAGGETQYF
j_call: TRBJ2-2; cdr3_length: 14; v_call: TRBV30; d_call: -; cdr3_aa: CAWGTGVNTGELFF
j_call: TRBJ1-5; cdr3_length: 15; v_call: TRBV10-3; d_call: TRBD1; cdr3_aa: CAIRGGTGDNQPQHF
j_call: TRBJ2-7; cdr3_length: 15; v_call: TRBV5-1; d_call: TRBD2; cdr3_aa: CASSLVGGGLYEQYF
j_call: TRBJ2-3; cdr3_length: 13; v_call: TRBV6-1; d_call: -; cdr3_aa: CASSRRSTDTQYF
j_call: TRBJ2-3; cdr3_length: 18; v_call: TRBV6-1; d_call: -; cdr3_aa: CASSEAPLAGFNTDTQYF
j_call: TRBJ2-7; cdr3_length: 17; v_call: TRBV10-3; d_call: TRBD2; cdr3_aa: CAISESGGGAAVYEQYF
j_call: TRBJ1-1; cdr3_length: 12; v_call: TRBV4-1; d_call: -; cdr3_aa: CASSQAQTEAFF
j_call: TRBJ2-1; cdr3_length: 12; v_call: TRBV7-2; d_call: -; cdr3_aa: CASSFSRAEQFF
j_call: TRBJ1-2; cdr3_length: 14; v_call: TRBV5-1; d_call: TRBD1; cdr3_aa: CASSLEGGARGYTF